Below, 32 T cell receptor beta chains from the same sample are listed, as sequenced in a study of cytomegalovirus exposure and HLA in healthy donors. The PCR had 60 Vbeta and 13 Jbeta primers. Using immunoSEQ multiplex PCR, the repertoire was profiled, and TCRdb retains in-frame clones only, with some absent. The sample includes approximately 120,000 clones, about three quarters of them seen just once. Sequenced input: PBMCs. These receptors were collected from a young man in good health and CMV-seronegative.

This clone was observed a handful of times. DNA of the CDR3: TGTGCCAGTAGTCCCCCCGGACAGGGGAGATCACCCCTCCACTTT. Its translation is CASSPPGQGRSPLHF. The chain couples TRBV19 to TRBJ1-6; 9 bases match TRBD1. The CDR3 has 15 residues. Per germline, CDR1 LNHDA and CDR2 SQIVND (reference sequence). V dropped 5 bases and J dropped 10; count of bases not matched to a gene: 9.

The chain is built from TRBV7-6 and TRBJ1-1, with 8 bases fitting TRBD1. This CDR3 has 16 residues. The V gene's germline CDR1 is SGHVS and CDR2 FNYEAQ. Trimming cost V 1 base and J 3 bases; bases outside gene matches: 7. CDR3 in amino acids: CASSLGRTGKDTEAFF. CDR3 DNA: TGTGCCAGCAGCTTAGGGCGGACAGGGAAGGACACTGAAGCTTTCTTT.

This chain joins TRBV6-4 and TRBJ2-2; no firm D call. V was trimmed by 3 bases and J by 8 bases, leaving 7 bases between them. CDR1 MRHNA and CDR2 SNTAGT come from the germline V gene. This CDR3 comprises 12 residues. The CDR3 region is CASSELYGELFF. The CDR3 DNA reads TGTGCCAGCAGTGAATTGTATGGGGAGCTGTTTTTT.

In DNA form, the CDR3 reads TGCGCCAGCAGCCCGGGACAGCTGAGCTCTGGAAACACCATATATTTT. Translating it yields CASSPGQLSSGNTIYF. The J gene is TRBJ1-3, the V gene TRBV5-1; 7 bases are shared with TRBD1. Trimming cost V 4 bases and J 0 bases; bases outside gene matches: 7. Per germline, CDR1 SGHRS and CDR2 YFSETQ. This CDR3 has 16 residues.

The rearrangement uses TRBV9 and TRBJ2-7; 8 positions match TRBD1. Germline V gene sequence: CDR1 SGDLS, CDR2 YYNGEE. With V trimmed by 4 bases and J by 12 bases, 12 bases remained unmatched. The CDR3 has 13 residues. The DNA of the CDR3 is TGTGCCAGCAGCCCCCACAGGGGGTCTAGTAGGTACTTC. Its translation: CASSPHRGSSRYF.

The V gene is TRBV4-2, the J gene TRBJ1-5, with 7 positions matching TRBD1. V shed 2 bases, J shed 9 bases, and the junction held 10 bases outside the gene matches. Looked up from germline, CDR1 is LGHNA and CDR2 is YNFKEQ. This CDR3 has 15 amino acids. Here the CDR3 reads CASSQTDTGVGPQHF. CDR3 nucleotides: TGTGCCAGCAGCCAAACCGACACAGGGGTAGGGCCCCAGCATTTT.

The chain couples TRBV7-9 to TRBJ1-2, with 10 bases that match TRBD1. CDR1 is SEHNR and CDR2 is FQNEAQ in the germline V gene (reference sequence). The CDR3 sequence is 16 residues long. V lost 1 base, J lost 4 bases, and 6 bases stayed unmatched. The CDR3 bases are TGTGCCAGCAGCTTAGGACAGGGGGCTAGAGTCTATGGCTACACCTTC. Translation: CASSLGQGARVYGYTF.

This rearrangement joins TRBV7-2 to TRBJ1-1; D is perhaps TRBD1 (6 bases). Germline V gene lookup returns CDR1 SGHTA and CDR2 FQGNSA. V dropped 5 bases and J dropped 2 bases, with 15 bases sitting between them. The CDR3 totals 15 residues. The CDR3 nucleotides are TGTGCCAGCAGCCGTGTATCAGGGGCTAACACTGAAGCTTTCTTT. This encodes CASSRVSGANTEAFF.

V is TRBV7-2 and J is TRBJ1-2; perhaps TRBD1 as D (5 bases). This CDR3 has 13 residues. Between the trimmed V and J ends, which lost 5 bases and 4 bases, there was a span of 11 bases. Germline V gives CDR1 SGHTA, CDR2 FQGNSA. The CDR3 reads CASSPAGFYGYTF. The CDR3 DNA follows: TGTGCCAGCAGCCCGGCAGGGTTCTATGGCTACACCTTC.

The CDR3 coding sequence is TGTGCCAGCAGCTTAGCGGGAACCTTGTGGGGGACTAGGGCGGGGGAGCAGTACTTC. Its translation: CASSLAGTLWGTRAGEQYF. The V gene is TRBV7-6, the J gene TRBJ2-7; 8 nucleotides agree with TRBD2. This CDR3 is 19 amino acids long. Trimming removed 0 bases from V and 7 bases from J; junction bases left unmatched: 20. The germline CDR1 and CDR2 sequences are SGHVS and FNYEAQ.

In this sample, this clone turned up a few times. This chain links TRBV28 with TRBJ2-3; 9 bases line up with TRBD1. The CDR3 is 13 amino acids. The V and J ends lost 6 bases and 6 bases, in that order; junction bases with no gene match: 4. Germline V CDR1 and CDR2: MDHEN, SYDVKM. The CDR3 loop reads CASSWTGEDTQYF. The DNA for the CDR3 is TGTGCCAGCAGCTGGACAGGGGAGGATACGCAGTATTTT.

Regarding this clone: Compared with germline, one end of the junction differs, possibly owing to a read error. The CDR3 DNA follows: TGTGCCAGCAGCCCCGGGACAGGGGGCTGGAAAGATGCGCAGTATTTT. Amino acids: CASSPGTGGWKDAQYF. The V gene is TRBV5-6, the J gene TRBJ2-3; 12 bases match TRBD1. The CDR3 is made up of 16 amino acids. Germline-derived CDR1 and CDR2 are SGHDT and YYEEEE.

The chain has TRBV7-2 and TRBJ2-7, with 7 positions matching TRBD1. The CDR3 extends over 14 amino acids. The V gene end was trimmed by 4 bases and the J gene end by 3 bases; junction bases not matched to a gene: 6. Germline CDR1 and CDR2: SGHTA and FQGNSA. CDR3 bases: TGTGCCAGCAGCTCCAGCAACAGGGGCTACGAGCAGTACTTC. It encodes CASSSSNRGYEQYF.

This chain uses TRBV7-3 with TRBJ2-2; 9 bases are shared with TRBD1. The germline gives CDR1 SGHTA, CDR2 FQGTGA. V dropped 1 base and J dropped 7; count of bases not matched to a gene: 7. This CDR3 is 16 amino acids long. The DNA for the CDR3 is TGTGCCAGCAGCTTAATGGGGACAGGGACGGGCGGGGAGCTGTTTTTT. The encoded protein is CASSLMGTGTGGELFF.

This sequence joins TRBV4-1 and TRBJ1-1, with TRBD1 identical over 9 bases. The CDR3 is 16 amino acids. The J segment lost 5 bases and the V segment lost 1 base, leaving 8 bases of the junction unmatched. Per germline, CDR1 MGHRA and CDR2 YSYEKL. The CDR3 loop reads CASSQAGNRGRTEAFF. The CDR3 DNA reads TGCGCCAGCAGCCAAGCGGGAAACAGGGGGCGAACTGAAGCTTTCTTT.

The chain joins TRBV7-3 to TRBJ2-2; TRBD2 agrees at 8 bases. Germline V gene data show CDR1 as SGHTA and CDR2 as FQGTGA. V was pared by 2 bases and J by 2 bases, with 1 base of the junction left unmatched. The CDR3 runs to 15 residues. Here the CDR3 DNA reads TGTGCCAGCAGCTTAGCGGGGGGAAACACCGGGGAGCTGTTTTTT. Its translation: CASSLAGGNTGELFF.

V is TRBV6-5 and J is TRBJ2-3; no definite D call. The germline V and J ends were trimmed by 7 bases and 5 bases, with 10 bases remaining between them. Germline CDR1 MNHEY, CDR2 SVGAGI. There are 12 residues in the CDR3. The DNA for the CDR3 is TGTGCCAGCACCTCCCCCGGAGATACGCAGTATTTT. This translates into CASTSPGDTQYF.

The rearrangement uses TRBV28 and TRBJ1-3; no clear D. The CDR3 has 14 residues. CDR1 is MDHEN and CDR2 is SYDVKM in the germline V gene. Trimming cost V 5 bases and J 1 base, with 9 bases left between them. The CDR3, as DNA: TGTGCCAGCAGTCCTCAGTGGTCTGGAAACACCATATATTTT. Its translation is CASSPQWSGNTIYF.

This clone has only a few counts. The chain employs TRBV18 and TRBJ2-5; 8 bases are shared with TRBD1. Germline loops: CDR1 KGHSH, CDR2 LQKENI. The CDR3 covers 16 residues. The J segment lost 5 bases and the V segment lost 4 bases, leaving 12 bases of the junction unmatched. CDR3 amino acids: CASSQRTGLAEETQYF. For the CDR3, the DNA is TGTGCCAGCTCACAAAGGACAGGGCTGGCAGAGGAGACCCAGTACTTC. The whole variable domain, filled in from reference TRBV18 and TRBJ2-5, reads NAGVMQNPRHLVRRRGQEARLRCSPMKGHSHVYWYRQLPEEGLKFMVYLQKENIIDESGMPKERFSAEFPKEGPSILRIQQVVRGDSAAYFCASSQRTGLAEETQYFGPGTRLLVL.

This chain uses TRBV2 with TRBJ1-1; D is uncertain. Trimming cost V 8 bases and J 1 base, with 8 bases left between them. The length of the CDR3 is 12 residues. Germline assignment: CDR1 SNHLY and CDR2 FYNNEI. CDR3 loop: CASSRENTEAFF. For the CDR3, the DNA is TGTGCCAGCTCGAGGGAGAACACTGAAGCTTTCTTT. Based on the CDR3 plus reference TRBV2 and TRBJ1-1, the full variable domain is EPEVTQTPSHQVTQMGQEVILRCVPISNHLYFYWYRQILGQKVEFLVSFYNNEISEKSEIFDDQFSVERPDGSNFTLKIRSTKLEDSAMYFCASSRENTEAFFGQGTRLTVV.

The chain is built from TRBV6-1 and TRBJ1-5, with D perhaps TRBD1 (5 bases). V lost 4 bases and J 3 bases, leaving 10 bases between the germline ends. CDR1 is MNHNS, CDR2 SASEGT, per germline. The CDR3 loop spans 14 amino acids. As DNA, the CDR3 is TGTGCCAGCAGTGTGACAGCTTTCAATCAGCCCCAGCATTTT. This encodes CASSVTAFNQPQHF.

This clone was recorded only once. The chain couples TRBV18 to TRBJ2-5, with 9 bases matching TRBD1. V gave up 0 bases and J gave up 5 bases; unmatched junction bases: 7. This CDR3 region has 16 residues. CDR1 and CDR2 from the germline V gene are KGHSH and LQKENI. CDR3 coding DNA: TGTGCCAGCTCACCACCGGGACAGGGCGCGGGGGAGACCCAGTACTTC. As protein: CASSPPGQGAGETQYF.

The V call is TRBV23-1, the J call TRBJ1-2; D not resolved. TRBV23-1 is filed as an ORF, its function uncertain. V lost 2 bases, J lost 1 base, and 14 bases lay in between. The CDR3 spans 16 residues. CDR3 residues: CASSQKMGFINYGYTF. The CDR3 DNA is TGCGCCAGCAGTCAAAAAATGGGCTTTATTAACTATGGCTACACCTTC.

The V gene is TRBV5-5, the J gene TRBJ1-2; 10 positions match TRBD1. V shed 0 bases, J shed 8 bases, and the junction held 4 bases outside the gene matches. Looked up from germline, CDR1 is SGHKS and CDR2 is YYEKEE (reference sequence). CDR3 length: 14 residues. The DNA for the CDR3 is TGTGCCAGCAGCTTGGGACAGGGGGCGAGGGGCTACACCTTC. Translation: CASSLGQGARGYTF.

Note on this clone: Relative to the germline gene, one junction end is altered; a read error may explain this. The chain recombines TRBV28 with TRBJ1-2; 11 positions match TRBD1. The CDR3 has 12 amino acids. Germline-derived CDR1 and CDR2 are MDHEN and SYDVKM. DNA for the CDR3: TGTGCCAGCAGCCACCGGACAGGGGGCGTTAACTTC. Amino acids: CASSHRTGGVNF.

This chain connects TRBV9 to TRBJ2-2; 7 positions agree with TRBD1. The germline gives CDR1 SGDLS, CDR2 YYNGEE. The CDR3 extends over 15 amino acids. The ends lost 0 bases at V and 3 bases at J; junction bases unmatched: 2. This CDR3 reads CASSVGTGDTGELFF. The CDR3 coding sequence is TGTGCCAGCAGCGTAGGTACAGGGGACACCGGGGAGCTGTTTTTT. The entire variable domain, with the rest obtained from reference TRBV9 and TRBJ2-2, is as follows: DSGVTQTPKHLITATGQRVTLRCSPRSGDLSVYWYQQSLDQGLQFLIQYYNGEERAKGNILERFSAQQFPDLHSELNLSSLELGDSALYFCASSVGTGDTGELFFGEGSRLTVL.

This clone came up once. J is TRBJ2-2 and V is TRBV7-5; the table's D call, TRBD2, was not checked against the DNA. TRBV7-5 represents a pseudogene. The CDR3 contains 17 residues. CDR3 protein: CARSLGPGPSPPGELFF. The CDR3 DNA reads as TGTGCCAGAAGCTTAGGCCCGGGCCCTAGCCCACCCGGGGAGCTGTTTTTT.

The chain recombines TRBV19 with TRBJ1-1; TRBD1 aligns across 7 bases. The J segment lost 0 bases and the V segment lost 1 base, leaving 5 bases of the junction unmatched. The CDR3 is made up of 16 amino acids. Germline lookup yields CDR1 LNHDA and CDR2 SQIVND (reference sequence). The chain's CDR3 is CASSIGQGRMNTEAFF. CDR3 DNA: TGTGCCAGTAGTATAGGACAGGGCCGAATGAACACTGAAGCTTTCTTT. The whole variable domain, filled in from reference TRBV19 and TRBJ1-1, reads DGGITQSPKYLFRKEGQNVTLSCEQNLNHDAMYWYRQDPGQGLRLIYYSQIVNDFQKGDIAEGYSVSREKKESFPLTVTSAQKNPTAFYLCASSIGQGRMNTEAFFGQGTRLTVV.

Here the CDR3 reads CASSWGQGTTYNEQFF. CDR3 bases: TGTGCCAGCAGCTGGGGACAGGGTACGACATACAATGAGCAGTTCTTC. The chain recombines TRBV5-6 with TRBJ2-1, with 9 bases lining up with TRBD1. CDR1 is SGHDT and CDR2 is YYEEEE in the germline V gene. This CDR3 comprises 16 residues. V was pared by 3 bases and J by 4 bases, with 8 bases of the junction left unmatched. The variable domain in full, completed from reference TRBV5-6 and TRBJ2-1, reads DAGVTQSPTHLIKTRGQQVTLRCSPKSGHDTVSWYQQALGQGPQFIFQYYEEEERQRGNFPDRFSGHQFPNYSSELNVNALLLGDSALYLCASSWGQGTTYNEQFFGPGTRLTVL.

The CDR3 protein is CASSLTSGGARETQYF. The CDR3 DNA follows: TGTGCCAGCAGCCTCACTAGCGGGGGGGCCCGGGAGACCCAGTACTTC. V and J are TRBV7-3 and TRBJ2-5; TRBD2 agrees at 13 bases. The germline V gene encodes CDR1 SGHTA and CDR2 FQGTGA. This CDR3 has 16 amino acids. The V and J ends lost 5 bases and 5 bases, in that order; junction bases with no gene match: 8.

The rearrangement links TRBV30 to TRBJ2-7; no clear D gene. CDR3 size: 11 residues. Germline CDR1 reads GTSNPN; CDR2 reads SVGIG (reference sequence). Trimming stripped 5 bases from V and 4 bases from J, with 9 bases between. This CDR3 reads CAWSSGYEQYF. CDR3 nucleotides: TGTGCCTGGTCGTCCGGGTACGAGCAGTACTTC.

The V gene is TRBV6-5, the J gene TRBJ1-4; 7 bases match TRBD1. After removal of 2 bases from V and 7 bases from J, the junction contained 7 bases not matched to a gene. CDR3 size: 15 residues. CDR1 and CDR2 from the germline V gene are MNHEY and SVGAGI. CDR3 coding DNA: TGTGCCAGCAGTTACGGTGCACAGGGGTTTGAAAAACTGTTTTTT. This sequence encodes CASSYGAQGFEKLFF.